A selection of T cell receptor beta chains follows, all from one sample in a study of T-cell reconstitution after alpha-beta-depleted transplantation in children. TCRdb passed the PCR reads through MiXCR, listing each CDR3 protein once. The sample includes about 300,000 distinct CDR3 sequences, roughly 9.1% of them seen just once. This specimen consisted of PBMCs, obtained before TCRalphabeta/CD19-depleted stem cell transplant. The receptor set was obtained from a boy under two years old with acute myeloid leukemia, due to receive a stem cell transplant. Both conserved end residues are part of each CDR3. A D gene is named only where the DNA matches it firmly. Expanded clones get a size class; other rows say once, few or many, or leave the size out.

V gene	D gene	clone size	J gene	CDR3 protein	CDR3 DNA
TRBV20-1	TRBD2	many	TRBJ2-1	CSARRGLAGAYNEQFF	TGCAGTGCTAGACGGGGGCTAGCGGGGGCCTACAATGAGCAGTTCTTC
TRBV18	TRBD1	few	TRBJ2-7	CASSPWTGGPYEQYF	TGTGCCAGCTCACCATGGACAGGGGGCCCTTACGAGCAGTACTTC
TRBV5-1	TRBD2	many	TRBJ2-4	CASSPGLARDLAKNIQYF	TGCGCCAGCAGCCCTGGACTAGCGAGGGACCTAGCCAAAAACATTCAGTACTTC
TRBV11-2	-	-	TRBJ1-4	CASSLQGDGEKLFF	TGTGCCAGCAGCTTGCAGGGTGATGGTGAAAAACTGTTTTTT
TRBV30	-	many	TRBJ2-7	CAGSGLDGSYEQYF	TGTGCCGGCTCGGGACTGGACGGATCCTACGAGCAGTACTTC
TRBV20-1	-	few	TRBJ2-7	CSARSRPLTYEQYF	TGCAGTGCTAGAAGTAGGCCTCTTACCTACGAGCAGTACTTC
TRBV20-1	-	many	TRBJ2-4	CSAQGAGMNIQYF	TGCAGTGCTCAAGGCGCGGGAATGAACATTCAGTACTTC
TRBV20-1	-	many	TRBJ1-4	CSARRRANEKLFF	TGCAGTGCTAGAAGGAGGGCGAATGAAAAACTGTTTTTT
TRBV18	-	-	TRBJ1-1	CASSPRGTESFF	TGTGCCAGCTCACCACGGGGAACTGAATCTTTCTTT
TRBV5-4	TRBD2	once	TRBJ2-3	CASSFFRAGVADTQYF	TGTGCCAGCAGCTTCTTCAGGGCGGGAGTAGCAGATACGCAGTATTTT
TRBV11-2	TRBD2	many	TRBJ2-7	CASSFGLAGNGQYF	TGTGCCAGCAGCTTCGGACTAGCGGGGAATGGGCAGTACTTC
TRBV25-1	TRBD2	many	TRBJ2-1	CASSESEVIAGGKEQFF	TGTGCCAGCAGTGAATCCGAGGTTATAGCGGGAGGGAAGGAGCAGTTCTTC
TRBV28	-	-	TRBJ2-6	CASSFYILSGANVLTF	TGTGCCAGCAGTTTCTACATCCTCTCTGGGGCCAACGTCCTGACTTTC
TRBV6-5	-	few	TRBJ2-6	CASSYPPSSGANVLTF	TGTGCCAGCAGTTACCCTCCCAGCTCTGGGGCCAACGTCCTGACTTTC
TRBV5-1	TRBD2	-	TRBJ2-1	CASSRRESDEQFF	TGCGCCAGCAGCCGGCGGGAGTCGGATGAGCAGTTCTTC
TRBV4-3	TRBD2	-	TRBJ2-7	CASSHGTSGPYEQYF	TGCGCCAGCAGCCATGGGACTAGCGGCCCCTACGAGCAGTACTTC
TRBV5-1	TRBD1	many	TRBJ2-1	CASSLWDRDYNEQFF	TGCGCCAGCAGCTTGTGGGACAGAGATTACAATGAGCAGTTCTTC
TRBV10-3	TRBD1	many	TRBJ1-2	CAISESTGGYGYTF	TGTGCCATCAGTGAGTCGACAGGGGGCTATGGCTACACCTTC
TRBV6-5	TRBD1	many	TRBJ2-1	CASRPQGDEQFF	TGTGCCAGCAGGCCCCAGGGGGATGAGCAGTTCTTC
TRBV9	-	many	TRBJ2-5	CASSVGEYQETQYF	TGTGCCAGCAGCGTAGGAGAGTACCAAGAGACCCAGTACTTC
TRBV27	TRBD1	many	TRBJ2-5	CASKTWDRGLLETQYF	TGTGCCAGCAAAACCTGGGACAGGGGGCTTTTAGAGACCCAGTACTTC
TRBV4-1	TRBD1	few	TRBJ2-7	CASSQEFSGQGYYEQYF	TGCGCCAGCAGCCAAGAATTTTCGGGACAGGGATACTACGAGCAGTACTTC
TRBV12-3/TRBV12-4	-	few	TRBJ1-1	CASSFPTGTANTEAFF	TGTGCCAGCAGTTTCCCCACCGGGACGGCGAACACTGAAGCTTTCTTT
TRBV12-5	TRBD1	many	TRBJ2-1	CASGFWMGQGSYNEQFF	TGTGCTAGTGGTTTCTGGATGGGACAGGGCTCCTACAATGAGCAGTTCTTC